This TCR beta chain emerged from a study of STAT3 mutations in large granular lymphocyte leukemia. Only in-frame clones appear in the TCRdb table, and some are missing; sequencing was by immunoSEQ multiplex PCR. Of some 1,700 clones listed, roughly half were seen once; the top ten hold about a third. This clone showed up just a few times. What it recognizes is unknown. Whole-study results and caveats: In T-cell large granular lymphocyte leukemia, about half of patients showed multiple immunodominant subclonotypes.

The germline gives CDR1 SGHRS, CDR2 YFSETQ. Trimming took 4 bases from V and 4 from J; bases not matched to a gene: 8. The CDR3 covers 15 residues. Sample: peripheral blood mononuclear cells. This receptor was taken from a man between 60 and 70 years old with T-cell large granular lymphocyte leukemia. Some clones in this sample may be carry-over from other donors' samples. The J gene is TRBJ2-3, the V gene TRBV5-1, with 8 bases that match TRBD2. The CDR3: CASSPIGRVADTQYF. The CDR3 DNA follows: TGCGCCAGCAGCCCCATCGGGAGGGTTGCAGATACGCAGTATTTT.